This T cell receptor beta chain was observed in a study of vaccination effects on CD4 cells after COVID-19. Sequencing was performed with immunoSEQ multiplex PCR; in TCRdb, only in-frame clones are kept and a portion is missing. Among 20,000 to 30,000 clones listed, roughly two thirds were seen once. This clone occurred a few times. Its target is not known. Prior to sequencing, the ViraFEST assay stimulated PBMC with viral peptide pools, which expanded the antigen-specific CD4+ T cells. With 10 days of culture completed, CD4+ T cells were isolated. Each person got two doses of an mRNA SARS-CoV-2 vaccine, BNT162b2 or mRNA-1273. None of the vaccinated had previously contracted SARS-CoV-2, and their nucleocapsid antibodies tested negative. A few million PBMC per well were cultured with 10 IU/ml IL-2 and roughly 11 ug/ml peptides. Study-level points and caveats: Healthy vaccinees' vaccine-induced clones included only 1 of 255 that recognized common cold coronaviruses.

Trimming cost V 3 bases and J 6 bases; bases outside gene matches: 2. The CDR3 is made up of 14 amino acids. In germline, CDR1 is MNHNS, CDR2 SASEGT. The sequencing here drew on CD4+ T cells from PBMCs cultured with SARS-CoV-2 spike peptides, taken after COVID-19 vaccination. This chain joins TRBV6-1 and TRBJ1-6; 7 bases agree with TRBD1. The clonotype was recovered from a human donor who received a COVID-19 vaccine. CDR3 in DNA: TGTGCCAGCAGTGACAGGGACAGTAATTCACCCCTCCACTTT. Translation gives CASSDRDSNSPLHF.